This T cell receptor (beta chain) is drawn from a study of blood T cell repertoires in COVID-19. As processed by the authors: Scientists estimated how many nucleated cells there were by amplifying reference gene primers. Clones were read by immunoSEQ multiplex PCR, and TCRdb kept only the in-frame ones, dropping some. V, J and clone size are those of that table, while D and trimming were read from the DNA. The sample consists of 100,000 or so clones, roughly 96% of them appearing once. Germline values: CDR1 MDHEN, CDR2 SYDVKM. J was trimmed by 6 bases and V by 6 bases; bases with no gene match: 12. The CDR3 loop spans 15 amino acids.

This sequence originates from a human donor with active COVID-19. The donor label of this sample is uncertain. V usage is TRBV28 and J usage is TRBJ2-3; 7 bases align to TRBD1. Sequencing was performed on peripheral blood. CDR3 DNA: TGTGCCAGCAGCCTGACCCGGACAGGCGGGGATACGCAGTATTTT. Its protein product is CASSLTRTGGDTQYF.